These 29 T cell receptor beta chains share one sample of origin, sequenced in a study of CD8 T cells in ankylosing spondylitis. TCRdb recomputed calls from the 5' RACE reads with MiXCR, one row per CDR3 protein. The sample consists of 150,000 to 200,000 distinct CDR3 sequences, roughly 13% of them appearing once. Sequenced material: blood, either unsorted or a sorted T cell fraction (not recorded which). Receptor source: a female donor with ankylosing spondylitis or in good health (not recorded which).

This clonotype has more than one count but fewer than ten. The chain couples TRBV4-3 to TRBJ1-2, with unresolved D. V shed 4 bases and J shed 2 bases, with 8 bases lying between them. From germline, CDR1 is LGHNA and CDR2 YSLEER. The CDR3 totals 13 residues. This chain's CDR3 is CASSRRLNYGYTF. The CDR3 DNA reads TGCGCCAGCAGCCGGCGATTAAACTATGGCTACACCTTC.

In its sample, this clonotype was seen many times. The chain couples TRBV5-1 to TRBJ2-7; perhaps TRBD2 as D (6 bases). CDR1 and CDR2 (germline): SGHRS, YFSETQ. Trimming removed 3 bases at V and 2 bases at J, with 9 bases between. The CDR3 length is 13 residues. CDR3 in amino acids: CASSSAGPYEQYF. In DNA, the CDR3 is TGCGCCAGCAGCTCAGCGGGCCCCTACGAGCAGTACTTC.

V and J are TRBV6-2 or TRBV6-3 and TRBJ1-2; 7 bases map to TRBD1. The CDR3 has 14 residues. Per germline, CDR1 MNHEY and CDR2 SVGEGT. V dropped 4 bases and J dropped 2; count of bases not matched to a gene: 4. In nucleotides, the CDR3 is TGTGCCAGCAGTTTACAGGGGATCAACTATGGCTACACCTTC. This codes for CASSLQGINYGYTF.

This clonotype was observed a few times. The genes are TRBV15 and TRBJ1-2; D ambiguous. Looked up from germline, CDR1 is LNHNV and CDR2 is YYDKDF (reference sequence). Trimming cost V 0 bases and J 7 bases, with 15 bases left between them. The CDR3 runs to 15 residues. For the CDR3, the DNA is TGTGCCACCAGCAGAGATCGGTTGGAGGGAGTTGGCTACACCTTC. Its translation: CATSRDRLEGVGYTF.

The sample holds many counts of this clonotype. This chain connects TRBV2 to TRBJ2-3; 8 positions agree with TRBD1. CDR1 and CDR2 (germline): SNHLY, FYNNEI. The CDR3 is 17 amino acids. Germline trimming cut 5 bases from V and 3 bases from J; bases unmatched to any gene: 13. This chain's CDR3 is CASSLLRTGFRTDTQYF. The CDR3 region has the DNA TGTGCCAGCAGTTTACTTAGGACAGGGTTTCGAACAGATACGCAGTATTTT. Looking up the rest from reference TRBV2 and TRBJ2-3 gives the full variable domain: EPEVTQTPSHQVTQMGQEVILRCVPISNHLYFYWYRQILGQKVEFLVSFYNNEISEKSEIFDDQFSVERPDGSNFTLKIRSTKLEDSAMYFCASSLLRTGFRTDTQYFGPGTRLTVL.

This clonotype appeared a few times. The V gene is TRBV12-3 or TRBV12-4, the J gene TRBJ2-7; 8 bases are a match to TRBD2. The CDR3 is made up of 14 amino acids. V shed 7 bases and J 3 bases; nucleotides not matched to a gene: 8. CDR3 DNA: TGTGCCAGCACCCCCAGCGGGAGAGGCTACGAGCAGTACTTC. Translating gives CASTPSGRGYEQYF.

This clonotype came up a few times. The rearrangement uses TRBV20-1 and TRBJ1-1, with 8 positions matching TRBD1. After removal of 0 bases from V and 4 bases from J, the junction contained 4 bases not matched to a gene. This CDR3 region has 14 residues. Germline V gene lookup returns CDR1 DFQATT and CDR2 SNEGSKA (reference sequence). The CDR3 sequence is CSARDGQGSTEAFF. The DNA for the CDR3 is TGCAGTGCTAGAGATGGACAGGGAAGCACTGAAGCTTTCTTT.

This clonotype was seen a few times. The CDR3 loop reads CASSTGPDTGELFF. Here the CDR3 DNA reads TGTGCCAGCAGCACAGGGCCGGACACCGGGGAGCTGTTTTTT. The gene calls are TRBV7-7 and TRBJ2-2, with D perhaps TRBD1 (6 bases). V was cut by 5 bases and J by 3 bases, with 10 bases left in between. Germline CDR1 and CDR2: SSHAT and FNYEAQ (reference sequence). This CDR3 has 14 amino acids.

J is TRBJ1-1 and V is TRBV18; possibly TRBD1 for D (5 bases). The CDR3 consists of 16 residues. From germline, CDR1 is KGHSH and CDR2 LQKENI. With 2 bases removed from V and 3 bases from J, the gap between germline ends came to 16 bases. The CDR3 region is CASSPRRAGRDTEAFF. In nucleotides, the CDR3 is TGTGCCAGCTCACCAAGGCGGGCAGGGCGAGACACTGAAGCTTTCTTT.

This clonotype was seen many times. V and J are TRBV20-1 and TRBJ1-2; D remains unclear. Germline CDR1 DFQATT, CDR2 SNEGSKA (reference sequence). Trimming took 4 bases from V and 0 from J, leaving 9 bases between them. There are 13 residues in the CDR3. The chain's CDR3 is CSATASSNYGYTF. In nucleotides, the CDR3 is TGCAGTGCTACCGCGAGTTCTAACTATGGCTACACCTTC.

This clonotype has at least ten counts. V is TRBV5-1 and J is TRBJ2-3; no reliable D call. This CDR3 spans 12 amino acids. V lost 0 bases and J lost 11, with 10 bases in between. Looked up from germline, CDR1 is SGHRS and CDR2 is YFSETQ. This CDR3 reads CASSLDGPKQYF. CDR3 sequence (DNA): TGCGCCAGCAGCTTGGATGGACCTAAGCAGTATTTT.

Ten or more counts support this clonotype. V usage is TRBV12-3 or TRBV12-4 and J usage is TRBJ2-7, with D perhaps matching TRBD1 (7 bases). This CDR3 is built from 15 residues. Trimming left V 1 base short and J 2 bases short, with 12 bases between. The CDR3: CASSLEAGGTYEQYF. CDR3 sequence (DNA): TGTGCCAGCAGTTTAGAGGCAGGGGGGACCTACGAGCAGTACTTC.

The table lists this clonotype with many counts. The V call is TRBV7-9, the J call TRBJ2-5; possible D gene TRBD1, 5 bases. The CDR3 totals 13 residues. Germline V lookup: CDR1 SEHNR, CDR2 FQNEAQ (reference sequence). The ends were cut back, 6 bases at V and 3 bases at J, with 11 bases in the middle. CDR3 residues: CASRSTEEETQYF. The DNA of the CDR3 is TGTGCCAGCAGATCGACAGAAGAAGAGACCCAGTACTTC.

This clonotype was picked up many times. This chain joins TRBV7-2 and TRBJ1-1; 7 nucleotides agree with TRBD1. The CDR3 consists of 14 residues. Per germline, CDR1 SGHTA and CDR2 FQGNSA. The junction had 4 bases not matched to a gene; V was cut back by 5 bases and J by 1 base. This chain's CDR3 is CASSDRVWNTEAFF. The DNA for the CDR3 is TGTGCCAGCAGCGACAGGGTTTGGAACACTGAAGCTTTCTTT.

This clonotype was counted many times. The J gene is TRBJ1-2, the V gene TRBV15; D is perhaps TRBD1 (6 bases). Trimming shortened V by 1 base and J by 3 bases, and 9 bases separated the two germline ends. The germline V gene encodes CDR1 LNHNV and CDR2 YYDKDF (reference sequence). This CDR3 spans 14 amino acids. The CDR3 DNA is TGTGCCACCAGCAGAGGACAGGTGGACTATGGCTACACCTTC. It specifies CATSRGQVDYGYTF.

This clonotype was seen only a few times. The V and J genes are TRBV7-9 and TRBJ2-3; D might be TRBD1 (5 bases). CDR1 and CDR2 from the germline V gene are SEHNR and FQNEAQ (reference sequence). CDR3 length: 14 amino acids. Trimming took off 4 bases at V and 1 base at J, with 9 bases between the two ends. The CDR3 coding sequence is TGTGCCAGCAGCTCAAGGACACGCACAGATACGCAGTATTTT. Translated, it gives CASSSRTRTDTQYF.

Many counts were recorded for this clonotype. Here the CDR3 DNA reads TGTGCCAGCAGCCGGGAGACTAGCGGGGGGTCGTGGTCAGATACGCAGTATTTT. Residues: CASSRETSGGSWSDTQYF. The chain joins TRBV6-1 to TRBJ2-3, with 13 bases aligning to TRBD2. The CDR3 has 18 residues. Germline V lookup: CDR1 MNHNS, CDR2 SASEGT. V lost 6 bases to trimming and J lost 4 bases; unmatched junction nucleotides: 13.

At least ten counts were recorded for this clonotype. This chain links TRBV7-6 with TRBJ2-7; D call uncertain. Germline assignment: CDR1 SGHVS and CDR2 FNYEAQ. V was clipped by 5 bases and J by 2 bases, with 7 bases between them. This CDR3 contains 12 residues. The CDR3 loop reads CASSPGPYEQYF. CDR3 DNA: TGTGCCAGCAGCCCTGGACCCTACGAGCAGTACTTC.

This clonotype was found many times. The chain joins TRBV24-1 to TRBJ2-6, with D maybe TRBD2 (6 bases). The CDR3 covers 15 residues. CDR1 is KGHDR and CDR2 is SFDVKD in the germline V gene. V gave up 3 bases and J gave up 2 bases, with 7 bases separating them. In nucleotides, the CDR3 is TGTGCCACCAGTGATACGGGGGCTGGGGCCAACGTCCTGACTTTC. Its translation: CATSDTGAGANVLTF.

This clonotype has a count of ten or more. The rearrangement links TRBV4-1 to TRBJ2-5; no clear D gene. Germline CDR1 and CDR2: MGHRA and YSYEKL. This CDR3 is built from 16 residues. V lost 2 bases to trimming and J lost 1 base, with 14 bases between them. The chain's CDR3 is CASSQTSTVFQETQYF. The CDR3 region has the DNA TGCGCCAGCAGCCAAACCTCGACTGTCTTCCAAGAGACCCAGTACTTC.

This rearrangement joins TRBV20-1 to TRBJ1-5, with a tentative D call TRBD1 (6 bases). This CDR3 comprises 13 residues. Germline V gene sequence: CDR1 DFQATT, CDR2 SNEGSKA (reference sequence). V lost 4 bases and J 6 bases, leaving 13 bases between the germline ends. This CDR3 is CSAISRGGQPQHF. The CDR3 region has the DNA TGCAGTGCTATCTCCAGGGGAGGTCAGCCCCAGCATTTT.

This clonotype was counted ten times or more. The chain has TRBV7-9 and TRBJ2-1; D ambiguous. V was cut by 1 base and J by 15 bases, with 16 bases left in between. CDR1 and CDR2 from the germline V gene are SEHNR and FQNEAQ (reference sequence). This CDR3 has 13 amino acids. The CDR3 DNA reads TGTGCCAGCAGCTTAGACGGACCCACCCCCCCGTTCTTC. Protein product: CASSLDGPTPPFF.

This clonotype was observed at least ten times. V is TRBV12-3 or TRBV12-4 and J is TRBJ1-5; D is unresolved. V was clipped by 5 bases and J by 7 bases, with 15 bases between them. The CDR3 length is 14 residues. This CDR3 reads CASSLEGVEQPQHF. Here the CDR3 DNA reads TGTGCCAGCAGTCTGGAGGGAGTTGAACAGCCCCAGCATTTT.

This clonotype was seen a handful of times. The CDR3 region has the DNA TGTGCCAGCTCACCACCGTCGGAACGCCTAGAAGCTTTCTTT. Translation gives CASSPPSERLEAFF. This chain joins TRBV18 and TRBJ1-1, with D hard to call. Looked up from germline, CDR1 is KGHSH and CDR2 is LQKENI. With 0 bases removed from V and 8 bases from J, the gap between germline ends came to 13 bases. This CDR3 spans 14 amino acids.

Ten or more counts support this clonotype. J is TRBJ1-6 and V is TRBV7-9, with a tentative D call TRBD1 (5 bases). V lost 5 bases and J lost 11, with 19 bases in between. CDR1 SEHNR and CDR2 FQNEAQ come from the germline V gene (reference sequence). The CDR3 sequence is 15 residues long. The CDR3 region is CASSPRASGQPPLHF. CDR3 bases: TGTGCCAGCAGCCCTCGGGCGTCAGGGCAACCACCCCTCCACTTT. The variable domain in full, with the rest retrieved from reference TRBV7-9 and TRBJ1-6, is DTGVSQNPRHKITKRGQNVTFRCDPISEHNRLYWYRQTLGQGPEFLTYFQNEAQLEKSRLLSDRFSAERPKGSFSTLEIQRTEQGDSAMYLCASSPRASGQPPLHFGNGTRLTVT.

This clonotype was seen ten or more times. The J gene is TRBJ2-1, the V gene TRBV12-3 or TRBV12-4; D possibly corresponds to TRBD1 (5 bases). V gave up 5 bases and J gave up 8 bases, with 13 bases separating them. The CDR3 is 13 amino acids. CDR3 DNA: TGTGCCAGCAGTGTGGGGCGCCGGGATGAGCAGTTCTTC. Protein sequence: CASSVGRRDEQFF.

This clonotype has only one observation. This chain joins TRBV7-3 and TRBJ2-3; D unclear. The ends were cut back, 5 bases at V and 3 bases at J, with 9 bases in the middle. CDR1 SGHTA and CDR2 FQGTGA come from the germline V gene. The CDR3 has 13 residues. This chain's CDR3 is CASSQSATDTQYF. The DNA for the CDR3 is TGTGCCAGCAGCCAAAGCGCAACAGATACGCAGTATTTT.

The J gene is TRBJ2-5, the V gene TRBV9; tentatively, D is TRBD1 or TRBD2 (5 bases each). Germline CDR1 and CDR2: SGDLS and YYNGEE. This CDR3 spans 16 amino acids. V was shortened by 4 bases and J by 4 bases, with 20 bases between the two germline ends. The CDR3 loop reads CASSMDTGSSLETQYF. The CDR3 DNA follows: TGTGCCAGCAGCATGGACACGGGGTCATCGTTAGAGACCCAGTACTTC.

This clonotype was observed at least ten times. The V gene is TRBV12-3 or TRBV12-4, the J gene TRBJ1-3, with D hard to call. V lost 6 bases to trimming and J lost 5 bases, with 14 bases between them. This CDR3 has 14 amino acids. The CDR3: CASSERADRNTIYF. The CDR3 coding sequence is TGTGCCAGCAGCGAGAGGGCAGACCGAAACACCATATATTTT.